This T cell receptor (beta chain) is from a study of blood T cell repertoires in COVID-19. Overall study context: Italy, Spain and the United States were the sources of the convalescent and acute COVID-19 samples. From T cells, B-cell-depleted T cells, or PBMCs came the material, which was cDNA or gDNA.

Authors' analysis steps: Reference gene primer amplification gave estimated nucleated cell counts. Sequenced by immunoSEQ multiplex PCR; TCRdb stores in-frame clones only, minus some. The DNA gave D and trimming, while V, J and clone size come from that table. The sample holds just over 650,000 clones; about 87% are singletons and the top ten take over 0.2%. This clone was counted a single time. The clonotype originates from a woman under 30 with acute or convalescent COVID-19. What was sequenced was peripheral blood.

The CDR3 sequence is CASSLDLGTSGTGELFF. CDR3 in DNA: TGTGCCAGCAGCTTGGATTTAGGGACTAGCGGTACCGGGGAGCTGTTTTTT. The J gene is TRBJ2-2, the V gene TRBV5-6; 11 nucleotides agree with TRBD2. The CDR3 contains 17 residues. The V gene end was trimmed by 0 bases and the J gene end by 5 bases; junction bases not matched to a gene: 6. The germline gives CDR1 SGHDT, CDR2 YYEEEE.